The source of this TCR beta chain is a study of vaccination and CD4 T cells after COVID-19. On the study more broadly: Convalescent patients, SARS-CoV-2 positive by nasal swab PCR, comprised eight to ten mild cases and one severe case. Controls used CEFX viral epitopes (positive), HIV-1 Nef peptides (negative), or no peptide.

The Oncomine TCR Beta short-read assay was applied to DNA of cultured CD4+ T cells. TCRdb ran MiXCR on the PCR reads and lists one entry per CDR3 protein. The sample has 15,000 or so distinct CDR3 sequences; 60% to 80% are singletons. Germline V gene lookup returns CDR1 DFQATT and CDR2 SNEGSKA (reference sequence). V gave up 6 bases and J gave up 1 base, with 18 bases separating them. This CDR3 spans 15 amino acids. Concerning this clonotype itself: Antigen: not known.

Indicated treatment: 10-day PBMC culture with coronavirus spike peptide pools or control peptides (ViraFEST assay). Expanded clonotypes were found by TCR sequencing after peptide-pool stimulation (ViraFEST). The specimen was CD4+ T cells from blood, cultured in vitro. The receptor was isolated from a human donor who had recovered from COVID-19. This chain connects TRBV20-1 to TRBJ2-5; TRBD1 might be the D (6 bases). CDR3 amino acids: CSAAEQGRRQETQYF. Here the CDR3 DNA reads TGCAGTGCCGCAGAACAGGGTAGGCGCCAAGAGACCCAGTACTTC.